The clone carrying this T cell receptor (beta chain) was recorded many times. The entry originates in a study of T-cell reconstitution after alpha-beta-depleted transplantation in children. Trimming took off 4 bases at V and 0 bases at J, with 10 bases between the two ends. The germline CDR1 and CDR2 sequences are SGHRS and YFSETQ. The length of the CDR3 is 15 residues. Molecular barcoding with unique molecular identifiers was used for the TCRbeta library. TCRdb passed the PCR reads through MiXCR, listing each CDR3 protein once. The sample gives approximately 640,000 distinct CDR3 sequences, 15% to 20% of which show up once; approximately 1.1% is in the top ten.

The TCR sequence derives from a human donor who donated a stem cell graft to a child with acute myeloid leukemia. The sample here was PBMCs from the stem cell graft donor, taken from the stem cell graft. V is TRBV5-1 and J is TRBJ2-2; a possible D gene is TRBD2 (6 bases). CDR3 amino acids: CASSIGTPNTGELFF. In DNA form, the CDR3 reads TGCGCCAGCAGCATCGGGACTCCGAACACCGGGGAGCTGTTTTTT.